These 14 T cell receptor beta chains were sequenced from one sample in a study of T cells after yellow fever vaccination. Each CDR3 protein is one row after TCRdb ran MiXCR on the 5' RACE reads. The sample records about 580,000 distinct CDR3 sequences, roughly 17% being singletons. The sequences come from PBMCs, collected more than 4 days after the first yellow fever vaccination. Receptor source: a man between 18 and 29 years old who received the YFV17D yellow fever vaccine.

There are a few counts of this clonotype. The V gene is TRBV5-8, the J gene TRBJ2-7; D is ambiguous. This CDR3 spans 13 amino acids. Trimming removed 0 bases at V and 0 bases at J, with 4 bases between. Germline CDR1 is SGHTS and CDR2 is YDEGEE. The CDR3 sequence is CASSLAFSYEQYV. In DNA form, the CDR3 reads TGTGCCAGCAGCTTGGCATTCTCCTACGAGCAGTACGTC.

The chain carries TRBV12-3 or TRBV12-4 and TRBJ1-6; 8 nucleotides match TRBD1. V trimming: 6 bases; J trimming: 9 bases; junction bases outside the gene matches: 10. CDR3 length: 15 residues. CDR3 in amino acids: CASSPTDRGGSPLHF. CDR3 coding DNA: TGTGCCAGCAGCCCAACTGACAGGGGCGGTTCACCCCTCCACTTT.

The V gene is TRBV28, the J gene TRBJ2-1, with D perhaps being TRBD1 or TRBD2 (5 bases each). CDR3 length: 15 residues. Germline CDR1 MDHEN, CDR2 SYDVKM. The V end was cut by 7 bases, the J end by 10 bases, with 23 bases between. The CDR3 DNA is TGTGCCAGCAAAGGGGAGCTAATAGATTTCGGAGAGCAGTTCTTC. This translates into CASKGELIDFGEQFF.

This clonotype was picked up a small number of times. The genes are TRBV20-1 and TRBJ2-3; TRBD1 aligns across 8 bases. The length of the CDR3 is 14 residues. V shed 1 base and J 7 bases; nucleotides not matched to a gene: 7. Germline CDR1 DFQATT, CDR2 SNEGSKA (reference sequence). The CDR3 loop reads CSARVQGAGYTQYF. As DNA, the CDR3 is TGCAGTGCTAGAGTTCAGGGGGCGGGATATACGCAGTATTTT.

Only a few counts were recorded for this clonotype. V and J are TRBV7-2 and TRBJ2-3; D remains unclear. V shed 5 bases and J shed 4 bases, with 10 bases lying between them. This CDR3 has 13 residues. In germline, CDR1 is SGHTA, CDR2 FQGNSA. The CDR3 protein is CASSPQRADTQYF. CDR3 DNA: TGTGCCAGCAGCCCCCAACGTGCAGATACGCAGTATTTT.

This clonotype was detected only a few times. V and J are TRBV7-9 and TRBJ1-4; D is unresolved. The CDR3 runs 14 residues. V was trimmed by 5 bases and J by 6 bases, leaving 13 bases between them. The germline V gene has CDR1 SEHNR and CDR2 FQNEAQ (reference sequence). CDR3 DNA sequence: TGTGCCAGCAGCCCCTGGTCTGGGGATGAAAAACTGTTTTTT. Translated, it gives CASSPWSGDEKLFF.

This clonotype was recorded a few times. The V and J genes are TRBV28 and TRBJ1-2; D is possibly TRBD1 (5 bases). V was pared by 3 bases and J by 8 bases, with 10 bases between. Germline-derived CDR1 and CDR2 are MDHEN and SYDVKM. This CDR3 has 12 residues. CDR3 DNA: TGTGCCAGCAGTTTCGGGGGGAGGGGCTACACCTTC. Protein product: CASSFGGRGYTF.

V and J are TRBV7-2 and TRBJ2-5; D unclear. The V and J ends lost 4 bases and 1 base respectively, with 10 bases between them. Germline values: CDR1 SGHTA, CDR2 FQGNSA. CDR3 size: 14 residues. The CDR3 DNA reads as TGTGCCAGCAGCTCTCGCAGGATCCAAGAGACCCAGTACTTC. It is translated as CASSSRRIQETQYF.

The count of this clonotype is one. CDR3 in amino acids: CASRGAGNEQYV. The CDR3, as DNA: TGTGCCAGCAGGGGGGCGGGGAACGAGCAGTACGTC. V gene TRBV28 combines with J gene TRBJ2-7; D assignment may be TRBD1 or TRBD2 (6 bases each). V was shortened by 6 bases and J by 5 bases, with 11 bases between the two germline ends. Germline V gene data show CDR1 as MDHEN and CDR2 as SYDVKM. CDR3 length: 12 amino acids.

This chain links TRBV7-2 with TRBJ2-3, with 7 bases matching TRBD1. The CDR3 consists of 17 residues. Germline V gene data show CDR1 as SGHTA and CDR2 as FQGNSA. J gave up 1 base and V 5 bases, and 12 bases lay outside the gene matches. CDR3 loop: CASSDQPGTVGTDTQYF. Written as DNA, the CDR3 is TGTGCCAGCAGCGACCAACCAGGGACAGTCGGCACAGATACGCAGTATTTT.

V usage is TRBV6-2 or TRBV6-3 and J usage is TRBJ2-3, with no clear D. Germline V gene sequence: CDR1 MNHEY, CDR2 SVGEGT. The V end was cut by 5 bases, the J end by 2 bases, with 11 bases between. The CDR3 spans 14 residues. CDR3 loop: CASSPTVITDTQYF. The CDR3 bases are TGTGCCAGCAGTCCCACAGTGATCACAGATACGCAGTATTTT.

The chain links TRBV5-1 to TRBJ2-5; D unclear. The CDR3 has 13 residues. CDR1 and CDR2 (germline): SGHRS, YFSETQ. V lost 6 bases to trimming and J lost 1 base, with 10 bases between them. CDR3 nucleotide sequence: TGCGCCAGCACGATGGGGTCCCAAGAGACCCAGTACTTC. Amino acids: CASTMGSQETQYF.

V and J are TRBV4-3 and TRBJ2-2; 8 nucleotides line up with TRBD2. CDR1 and CDR2 (germline): LGHNA, YSLEER. J was trimmed by 3 bases and V by 0 bases; bases with no gene match: 6. This CDR3 spans 17 amino acids. CDR3 coding DNA: TGCGCCAGCAGCCAAGATGGACCAGCGGGGGACACCGGGGAGCTGTTTTTT. Translated: CASSQDGPAGDTGELFF.

This clonotype was observed a few times. This sequence joins TRBV5-1 and TRBJ2-7; D not resolved. In germline, CDR1 is SGHRS, CDR2 YFSETQ. The CDR3 is 14 residues long. V lost 0 bases and J 1 base, leaving 8 bases between the germline ends. The CDR3 bases are TGCGCCAGCAGCTTGGAGGCCTCTTCCTACGAGCAGTACTTC. It is translated as CASSLEASSYEQYF.